The 20 T cell receptor beta chains listed next were all sequenced from one sample in a study of vaccination effects on CD4 cells after COVID-19 (dated by TCRdb to 2022 to 2024). In the ViraFEST assay, PBMC were stimulated with viral peptide pools, and TCR sequencing was then used to find antigen-specific CD4+ T cell clonotypes based on their expansion. After more than 9 days of culture, CD4+ T cells were isolated with the EasySep CD4+ T cell isolation kit. Participants received two doses of either the BNT162b2 or the mRNA-1273 mRNA SARS-CoV-2 vaccine. The library relied on the immunoSEQ multiplex PCR assay. TCRdb mirrors the immuneACCESS table, restricted to in-frame sequences. Some clones are absent from its copies; in checked studies, under half trace to an unresolved V gene, and the reason for the others is unknown. The sample table records over 50,000 clones; around 73% of these occur just once. The ten largest clonotypes hold 1.2% of the sample.

What these receptors recognize is not known. Sequenced here: CD4+ T cells from PBMCs cultured with HCoV-229E spike peptides, sampled after COVID-19 vaccination. In the paper's terms, the cell subset or site label means: HCoV-229E spike overlapping peptide pool stimulation. The receptor source for this set is a human donor who received a COVID-19 vaccine.

This clone showed up just once. CDR3 loop: CASSPGGSYNEQFF. CDR3 in DNA: TGTGCCAGCAGCCCGGGAGGCTCCTACAATGAGCAGTTCTTC. The V call is TRBV28, the J call TRBJ2-1, with TRBD2 matching 7 bases. From germline, CDR1 is MDHEN and CDR2 SYDVKM. Trimming at V came to 6 bases and at J to 0 bases, leaving 2 bases not matched to a gene. This CDR3 comprises 14 residues.

CDR3 sequence: CASSEGVGEQFF. The CDR3 coding sequence is TGCGCCAGCAGCGAAGGAGTAGGGGAGCAGTTCTTC. The chain recombines TRBV10-2 with TRBJ2-1; D gene unclear. The V gene's germline CDR1 is WSHSY and CDR2 SAAADI. This CDR3 has 12 amino acids. The V end was cut by 6 bases, the J end by 10 bases, with 13 bases between.

This clone was counted between two and nine times. The CDR3, as DNA: TGTGCCTGGAGTGGAACAGGGGGACAGGCCGCCCAGCATTTT. Protein: CAWSGTGGQAAQHF. The gene calls are TRBV30 and TRBJ1-5; 8 nucleotides match TRBD1. J gave up 11 bases and V 1 base, and 10 bases lay outside the gene matches. Germline-derived CDR1 and CDR2 are GTSNPN and SVGIG (reference sequence). This CDR3 has 14 residues.

This rearrangement joins TRBV10-1 to TRBJ2-1, with no clear D. Germline V gene data show CDR1 as WNHNN and CDR2 as SYGVQD (reference sequence). This CDR3 is 14 amino acids long. Trimming left V 5 bases short and J 2 bases short, with 10 bases between. DNA for the CDR3: TGCGCCAGCAGTAAGGAAAAAACCTACAATGAGCAGTTCTTC. This codes for CASSKEKTYNEQFF.

This sequence joins TRBV6-5 and TRBJ2-1; TRBD1 might be the D (5 bases). V lost 6 bases, J lost 0 bases, and 12 bases lay in between. CDR1 is MNHEY and CDR2 is SVGAGI in the germline V gene. The CDR3 runs to 15 residues. CDR3 region: CASRTVKSSYNEQFF. CDR3 sequence (DNA): TGTGCCAGCAGGACAGTAAAGAGCTCCTACAATGAGCAGTTCTTC.

V gene TRBV15 combines with J gene TRBJ2-3, with 14 nucleotides matching TRBD2. V was clipped by 4 bases and J by 2 bases; unmatched bases: 2. This CDR3 is 16 amino acids long. Germline loops: CDR1 LNHNV, CDR2 YYDKDF (reference sequence). CDR3 nucleotides: TGTGCCACCAGCATGGGACTAGCGGGGGCCACAGATACGCAGTATTTT. Translated: CATSMGLAGATDTQYF.

V and J are TRBV7-3 and TRBJ1-6; D is undetermined. The CDR3 consists of 14 residues. Germline-derived CDR1 and CDR2 are SGHTA and FQGTGA. V was cut by 3 bases and J by 7 bases, with 10 bases left in between. The DNA for the CDR3 is TGTGCCAGCAGCTTTCGGGCCGGAAATTCACCCCTCCACTTT. Its protein is CASSFRAGNSPLHF. Full variable domain (rest looked up from reference TRBV7-3 and TRBJ1-6): GAGVSQTPSNKVTEKGKYVELRCDPISGHTALYWYRQSLGQGPEFLIYFQGTGAADDSGLPNDRFFAVRPEGSVSTLKIQRTERGDSAVYLCASSFRAGNSPLHFGNGTRLTVT.

This clone was observed a few times. The V call is TRBV7-2, the J call TRBJ1-2, with D unresolved. Germline CDR1 is SGHTA and CDR2 is FQGNSA. Trimming stripped 2 bases from V and 3 bases from J, with 13 bases between. The CDR3 is made up of 15 amino acids. CDR3 sequence: CASSLQWQADYGYTF. CDR3 DNA: TGTGCCAGCAGCTTACAGTGGCAAGCAGACTATGGCTACACCTTC.

The CDR3 DNA sequence: TGTGCCAGCACACTCCAGGGGGTCAACACAGATACGCAGTATTTT. Amino acids: CASTLQGVNTDTQYF. The V call is TRBV7-9, the J call TRBJ2-3; TRBD1 matches at 7 bases. CDR3 length equals 15 residues. The V gene end was trimmed by 7 bases and the J gene end by 2 bases; junction bases not matched to a gene: 9. Germline assignment: CDR1 SEHNR and CDR2 FQNEAQ (reference sequence).

The rearrangement joins TRBV24-1 to TRBJ2-3; possibly TRBD2 for D (6 bases). The germline V and J ends were trimmed by 3 bases and 5 bases, with 17 bases remaining between them. CDR3 length: 16 amino acids. The germline gives CDR1 KGHDR, CDR2 SFDVKD. CDR3 protein: CATSDPSGRRGDTQYF. The CDR3 DNA reads TGTGCCACCAGTGATCCTTCAGGGCGGCGGGGAGATACGCAGTATTTT.

The V gene is TRBV7-8, the J gene TRBJ1-4, with 7 bases fitting TRBD1. The CDR3 contains 15 residues. The germline V gene encodes CDR1 SGHVS and CDR2 FQNEAQ. Germline trimming cut 5 bases from V and 8 bases from J; bases unmatched to any gene: 11. CDR3 sequence reads: CASSPDRFGLEKLFF. The CDR3 DNA follows: TGTGCCAGCAGCCCGGACAGGTTCGGTTTGGAAAAACTGTTTTTT. The full variable domain, rest sourced from reference TRBV7-8 and TRBJ1-4, is GAGVSQSPRYKVAKRGQDVALRCDPISGHVSLFWYQQALGQGPEFLTYFQNEAQLDKSGLPSDRFFAERPEGSVSTLKIQRTQQEDSAVYLCASSPDRFGLEKLFFGSGTQLSVL.

The V gene is TRBV5-1, the J gene TRBJ1-1, with D possibly TRBD1 on 5 matching bases. V was clipped by 5 bases and J by 1 base, with 18 bases between them. The germline gives CDR1 SGHRS, CDR2 YFSETQ. This CDR3 is built from 16 residues. The CDR3 here is CASSTGTARWNTEAFF. The CDR3 DNA reads as TGCGCCAGCAGTACCGGGACCGCCCGATGGAACACTGAAGCTTTCTTT.

A remark on this clone: A junction boundary mismatches the germline segment, possibly from a read error. This sequence joins TRBV12-5 and TRBJ1-5; 7 bases align to TRBD1. This CDR3 has 14 amino acids. Germline V gene lookup returns CDR1 LGHNT and CDR2 FRNRAP. CDR3 amino acids: CASGLDRRDQPQHF. The CDR3 DNA is TGTGCTAGTGGATTGGACAGGAGGGATCAGCCCCAGCATTTT.

The V call is TRBV2, the J call TRBJ1-6, with TRBD1 matching 8 bases. CDR3 length equals 17 residues. Trimming removed 7 bases from V and 3 bases from J; junction bases left unmatched: 11. Germline V gene sequence: CDR1 SNHLY, CDR2 FYNNEI. The DNA for the CDR3 is TGTGCCAGCAAGACCAGAGTCGGACAGGGCTATAATTCACCCCTCCACTTT. It specifies CASKTRVGQGYNSPLHF.

The rearrangement uses TRBV5-8 and TRBJ2-7; no clear D gene. V lost 0 bases to trimming and J lost 0 bases, with 10 bases between them. The germline V gene has CDR1 SGHTS and CDR2 YDEGEE. The CDR3 length is 15 residues. The CDR3 is CASSLGHLFSYEQYV. CDR3 DNA sequence: TGTGCCAGCAGCTTGGGCCATCTGTTCTCCTACGAGCAGTACGTC.

The rearrangement uses TRBV30 and TRBJ1-4; TRBD1 is a possible D gene (6 bases). The V and J ends lost 1 base and 0 bases respectively, with 12 bases between them. The CDR3 extends over 16 amino acids. Germline V CDR1 and CDR2: GTSNPN, SVGIG (reference sequence). The CDR3 region has the DNA TGTGCCTGGAGTGCTACGCAGGGGTCAACTAATGAAAAACTGTTTTTT. Translation: CAWSATQGSTNEKLFF.

The genes are TRBV12-3 or TRBV12-4 and TRBJ1-1, with a tentative D call TRBD1 (6 bases). This CDR3 has 13 residues. V gave up 8 bases and J gave up 6 bases, with 16 bases separating them. DNA for the CDR3: TGTGCCAGCCTAGGGGGGGTCGGGGCTGAAGCTTTCTTT. Its translation: CASLGGVGAEAFF.

This clone was seen a few times. The chain combines TRBV5-4 with TRBJ2-2; D possibly matches TRBD1 or TRBD2 (6 bases each). Looked up from germline, CDR1 is SGHNT and CDR2 is YYREEE (reference sequence). V lost 4 bases and J 3 bases, leaving 13 bases between the germline ends. This CDR3 region has 15 residues. The CDR3 loop is CASSRSGADTGELFF. DNA for the CDR3: TGTGCCAGCAGCCGGTCGGGGGCCGACACCGGGGAGCTGTTTTTT. The full variable domain, in which reference TRBV5-4 and TRBJ2-2 provide the parts outside the CDR3, is ETGVTQSPTHLIKTRGQQVTLRCSSQSGHNTVSWYQQALGQGPQFIFQYYREEENGRGNFPPRFSGLQFPNYSSELNVNALELDDSALYLCASSRSGADTGELFFGEGSRLTVL.

The CDR3 here is CASSDSAPDKPLAKNIQYF. In DNA form, the CDR3 reads TGTGCCAGCAGTGACTCTGCTCCCGACAAACCTCTAGCCAAAAACATTCAGTACTTC. The rearrangement joins TRBV6-4 to TRBJ2-4; D uncertain. V was clipped by 0 bases and J by 0 bases, with 18 bases between them. This CDR3 spans 19 amino acids. The germline CDR1 and CDR2 sequences are MRHNA and SNTAGT.

Judged by abundance, this clone is medium-sized. J is TRBJ2-7 and V is TRBV28, with D maybe TRBD2 (6 bases). This CDR3 has 9 amino acids. Trimming left V 9 bases short and J 13 bases short, with 13 bases between. CDR1 and CDR2 from the germline V gene are MDHEN and SYDVKM. The DNA of the CDR3 is TGTGCCAGGGGACTCCGCTCCTACGTC. Protein product: CARGLRSYV.